The 13 T cell receptor beta chains reported below all come from one sample, sequenced in a study of blood T cells in healthy people across ages. The use of a sample-barcoded 5' primer and a J-beta primer mix characterized a second PCR of roughly 6 to 11 cycles. TCRdb used MiXCR to reprocess the 5' RACE reads, holding one entry per CDR3 protein. The data contain over 950,000 distinct CDR3 sequences, under 40% of them singletons. Sequenced input: blood. Receptor source: a man in his late teens or twenties in good health.

This clonotype was seen a handful of times. This sequence joins TRBV2 and TRBJ1-2; D not certain. The CDR3 consists of 14 residues. Germline CDR1 is SNHLY and CDR2 is FYNNEI. Trimming took off 2 bases at V and 0 bases at J, with 7 bases between the two ends. The CDR3 sequence: CASSERASNYGYTF. In DNA form, the CDR3 reads TGTGCCAGCAGTGAAAGGGCCTCTAACTATGGCTACACCTTC.

The chain combines TRBV10-3 with TRBJ2-3; no clear D. V was clipped by 3 bases and J by 7 bases, with 11 bases between them. CDR1 and CDR2 (germline): ENHRY, SYGVKD. The CDR3 has 13 residues. CDR3 sequence reads: CAISDKPPHTQYF. In nucleotides, the CDR3 is TGTGCCATCAGTGACAAACCCCCTCATACGCAGTATTTT.

The sample holds one count of this clonotype. The CDR3 spells CASSYGGAYNEQYF. The DNA of the CDR3 is TGTGCCAGCAGTTATGGGGGGGCCTACAATGAGCAGTACTTC. The chain couples TRBV27 to TRBJ2-1; TRBD2 might be the D (7 bases). The DNA matches TRBJ2-7 better at its end, which makes the J call doubtful. CDR3 length equals 14 residues. In germline, CDR1 is MNHEY, CDR2 SMNVEV (reference sequence).

The V gene is TRBV20-1, the J gene TRBJ2-1; maybe TRBD2 (6 bases). CDR1 is DFQATT, CDR2 SNEGSKA, per germline (reference sequence). The CDR3 is 12 amino acids. V was trimmed by 7 bases and J by 8 bases, leaving 15 bases between them. CDR3 sequence: CSVSTSSYEQFF. The CDR3 nucleotides read TGCAGTGTTTCGACTAGTTCGTATGAGCAGTTCTTC.

The chain combines TRBV20-1 with TRBJ2-3, with 10 bases matching TRBD1. The J segment lost 2 bases and the V segment lost 5 bases, leaving 7 bases of the junction unmatched. The length of the CDR3 is 15 residues. Germline CDR1 DFQATT, CDR2 SNEGSKA (reference sequence). In nucleotides, the CDR3 is TGCAGTGCTCCCGGACAGGGGGTGACCACAGATACGCAGTATTTT. Its protein is CSAPGQGVTTDTQYF.

This clonotype was detected once. The chain has TRBV4-2 and TRBJ2-1, with 8 bases fitting TRBD2. This CDR3 contains 16 residues. The junction had 8 bases not matched to a gene; V was cut back by 3 bases and J by 4 bases. Germline-derived CDR1 and CDR2 are LGHNA and YNFKEQ. CDR3 nucleotide sequence: TGTGCCAGCAGCCAGGGAGGACTAGCATCGTACAATGAGCAGTTCTTC. This sequence encodes CASSQGGLASYNEQFF.

The chain employs TRBV12-3 or TRBV12-4 and TRBJ1-2; TRBD1 might be the D (6 bases). The CDR3 loop spans 14 amino acids. Trimming took off 4 bases at V and 4 bases at J, with 13 bases between the two ends. The CDR3 nucleotides are TGTGCCAGCAGTTCCCCCAGGGGAAGCTATGGCTACACCTTC. Translating it yields CASSSPRGSYGYTF.

V gene TRBV27 combines with J gene TRBJ1-6; D is unresolved. Trimming shortened V by 6 bases and J by 0 bases, and 12 bases separated the two germline ends. Germline V gives CDR1 MNHEY, CDR2 SMNVEV (reference sequence). The CDR3 covers 16 residues. The CDR3 DNA reads TGTGCCAGCAGCCCAAGGGCAGCCTCCTATAATTCACCCCTCCACTTT. Protein sequence: CASSPRAASYNSPLHF.

Concerning this clonotype itself: A much larger clone differs from this one at a single base, so this may be a read error. The rearrangement joins TRBV7-2 to TRBJ2-1; possibly TRBD2 for D (5 bases). The germline CDR1 and CDR2 sequences are SGHTA and FQGNSA. This CDR3 has 14 residues. The CDR3 sequence is CACSLTRGPTEQFF. DNA for the CDR3: TGTGCCTGCAGCTTAACTAGAGGACCCACAGAGCAGTTCTTC.

As to this clonotype: A much larger clone lies one base from this, so it may be a read error. The chain joins TRBV4-2 to TRBJ2-5; the match to TRBD2 covers 12 bases. The CDR3 runs 16 residues. The V and J ends lost 3 bases and 2 bases, in that order; junction bases with no gene match: 4. The V gene's germline CDR1 is LGHNA and CDR2 YNFKEQ. In DNA, the CDR3 is TGTGCCAGCAGCCACACTAGCGGGGGGTTTCAAGAGACCCAGTACTTC. Translating gives CASSHTSGGFQETQYF.

This clonotype was observed a few times. The rearrangement joins TRBV12-5 to TRBJ2-5; the D gene is possibly TRBD2 (5 bases). There are 13 residues in the CDR3. The V gene's germline CDR1 is LGHNT and CDR2 FRNRAP. The germline V and J ends were trimmed by 7 bases and 2 bases, with 11 bases remaining between them. CDR3 sequence reads: CASARTEQETQYF. The CDR3 coding sequence is TGTGCTAGTGCCCGGACTGAACAAGAGACCCAGTACTTC.

The chain has TRBV14 and TRBJ2-7, with D perhaps given as TRBD1 or TRBD2 (5 bases each). This CDR3 is built from 14 residues. Germline V gene data show CDR1 as SGHDN and CDR2 as FVKESK. V was cut by 3 bases and J by 1 base, with 10 bases left in between. CDR3 protein: CASSQMGDSYEQYF. CDR3 DNA: TGTGCCAGCAGCCAGATGGGGGATTCCTACGAGCAGTACTTC.

The chain recombines TRBV21-1 with TRBJ1-4; the listed D gene, TRBD1, was not tested against the DNA. TRBV21-1 is shown as a pseudogene. CDR3 length: 17 amino acids. DNA of the CDR3: TGTGCCAGCAGCATACCCGGCGCCGGATCAACTAATGAAAAACTGTTTTTT. Protein sequence: CASSIPGAGSTNEKLFF.